This T cell receptor (beta chain) was captured by sequencing in a study of a mutant IDH1 vaccine in newly diagnosed glioma. In regard to this clone: What it recognizes is unknown.

The CDR3 sequence is 14 residues long. V lost 2 bases, J lost 4 bases, and 14 bases lay in between. Germline CDR1 is GTSNPN and CDR2 is SVGIG (reference sequence). The table came from immunoSEQ multiplex PCR; TCRdb's copy has only in-frame clones and leaves some out. In the table there are around 31,000 clones, 81% of which are singletons. Time point of the sample: week 35, safety follow-up. Vaccine doses each comprised 300 ug of mutant IDH1 20-mer peptide, with topical imiquimod. The rearrangement links TRBV30 to TRBJ1-1, with D perhaps matching TRBD1 (5 bases). The sample was PBMCs, taken from a glioma patient whose treatment included an IDH1 peptide vaccine. This clonotype was sampled from a man younger than 40 with glioma. This chain's CDR3 is CAWSPYRDSTEAFF. The CDR3, as DNA: TGTGCCTGGAGTCCATATCGGGACTCCACTGAAGCTTTCTTT.